This T cell receptor (beta chain) was recorded in a study of blood T cell repertoires in COVID-19. The wider study: Acute-phase and convalescent COVID-19 samples originated in the United States, Italy and Spain. The cDNA or gDNA used as material had been derived from T cells, B-cell-depleted T cells, or PBMCs.

Participants came from roughly 25 US areas, aged about 18 to 89 years. Clinical history reported by participants formed the basis on which cohorts were assigned. The CDR3 length is 11 residues. Germline lookup yields CDR1 DFQATT and CDR2 SNEGSKA (reference sequence). V was trimmed by 4 bases and J by 6 bases, leaving 9 bases between them. The assay was immunoSEQ multiplex PCR, and TCRdb's table has in-frame clones only and misses some. There are some 350,000 clones in the sample; roughly 88% occur only once, and more than 5% lies in the top ten. V usage is TRBV20-1 and J usage is TRBJ1-1, with D tentatively TRBD1 (5 bases). The TCR originated in a man aged 25-40 years who had recovered from COVID-19. The source material was PBMCs or T cells enriched from blood (not recorded which). The chain's CDR3 is CSAKDIPEAFF. CDR3 in DNA: TGCAGTGCTAAGGACATTCCTGAAGCTTTCTTT.